This entry features one T cell receptor (beta chain) sequence. What it recognizes is unknown. The sample comes from a study of shared clonotypes between healthy human individuals. In the study overall: Serving as donors were a couple of women and a few men, whose ages spanned 18 to 49.

Points from the study as a whole: Rarefaction gave evidence that sorted-subset sequencing remained incomplete despite large depth. Some naive CD4 clonotypes, approximately 4.5%, turned up in common across four donors.

The method was immunoSEQ multiplex PCR; TCRdb's version includes in-frame clones alone and lacks a portion of them. Here the sample spans millions of clones, more than 85% being singletons. The TCR sequence derives from a man aged 18 to 29 in good health. Some clones in this sample may be carry-over from other donors' samples. The sequencing input was naive CD4+ T cells from PBMCs. As for subset: CD45RA+ positively selected.

The DNA for the CDR3 is TGTGCCAGCAGTTCCCGACAGTCATCCTACAATGAGCAGTTCTTC. Translated: CASSSRQSSYNEQFF. V usage is TRBV27 and J usage is TRBJ2-1, with D possibly matching TRBD1 (5 bases). Trimming cost V 4 bases and J 1 base, with 11 bases left between them. The CDR3 length is 15 residues. Germline V CDR1 and CDR2: MNHEY, SMNVEV (reference sequence).